Described below is a single T cell receptor (beta chain) sequence and its context. Its matching antigen is unknown. A much larger clonotype is one base distant, so this may be a read error. Treatment defined: roughly 10-day PBMC culture with coronavirus spike peptide pools or control peptides (ViraFEST assay). The sample originates from a study of vaccination and CD4 T cells after COVID-19. Looking at the study overall: Each control was exposed to a CEFX pool, an HIV-1 Nef pool, or no peptide at all.

Study-wide results and caveats: 304 of 307 vaccine-specific clones from convalescent patients were spike mono-reactive. In median terms, SARS-CoV-2-reactive clonotypes went from roughly 22 to 38, a nonsignificant rise.

The Oncomine TCR Beta short-read assay was applied to DNA of cultured CD4+ T cells. TCRdb used MiXCR to reprocess the PCR reads, holding one entry per CDR3 protein. The data show approximately 15,000 distinct CDR3 sequences, roughly 48% seen once. The ends lost 6 bases at V and 8 bases at J; junction bases unmatched: 10. The length of the CDR3 is 14 residues. CDR1 is DFQATT, CDR2 SNEGSKA, per germline (reference sequence). The chain joins TRBV20-1 to TRBJ1-6; TRBD1 matches at 7 bases. The TCR comes from a human donor who had recovered from COVID-19. Sequencing used CD4+ T cells from blood, cultured in vitro. CDR3: CSAEEGAGDSPLHF. The CDR3 region has the DNA TGCAGTGCGGAAGAGGGGGCTGGAGATTCACCCCTCCACTTT.